A single TCR beta chain is shown here with its context. The sample originates from a study of control samples from healthy donors and cancer patients. The CDR3 has 15 amino acids. Germline CDR1 SGHAT, CDR2 FQNNGV. Deletions cut 5 bases from V and 5 bases from J, with 18 bases between. Here immunoSEQ multiplex PCR was the method, and the copy in TCRdb shows in-frame clones only, minus some. The table records about 120,000 clones, around 87% of them present only once. What was sequenced was blood. The receptor was derived from a man in his 60s in good health. This chain uses TRBV11-2 with TRBJ2-5, with a tentative D call TRBD2 (6 bases). Here the CDR3 DNA reads TGTGCCAGCAGCGACGGGGCGGGCGGAGGGGAGACCCAGTACTTC. Translation gives CASSDGAGGGETQYF.